This TCR beta chain stems from a study of shared clonotypes between healthy human individuals. Points from the study as a whole: Sampling covered blood only; tissue repertoires likely differ. When naive CD4 clonotypes were compared across a few donors, 4% to 5.5% were shared. Generally, estimated richness proved larger in naive subsets than it did in memory subsets.

As to this clone: Its antigen is not known.

The assay was immunoSEQ multiplex PCR, and TCRdb's table has in-frame clones only and misses some. The table has about 2.4 million clones, roughly 92% seen once. The investigators split CD4+ cells into a CD45RA+ naive subset and a CD45RA-negative memory subset. The CDR3 extends over 12 amino acids. V lost 4 bases, J lost 5 bases, and 8 bases lay in between. Germline CDR1 and CDR2: SNHLY and FYNNEI. The sample consisted of naive CD4+ T cells sorted from blood. The subset here: CD45RA+ positively selected. This clonotype was obtained from a man younger than 35 in good health. The chain is built from TRBV2 and TRBJ2-5, with TRBD2 as a possible D gene (5 bases). The CDR3 coding sequence is TGTGCCAGCAGTGGACTAACGGAGACCCAGTACTTC. It yields the protein CASSGLTETQYF.